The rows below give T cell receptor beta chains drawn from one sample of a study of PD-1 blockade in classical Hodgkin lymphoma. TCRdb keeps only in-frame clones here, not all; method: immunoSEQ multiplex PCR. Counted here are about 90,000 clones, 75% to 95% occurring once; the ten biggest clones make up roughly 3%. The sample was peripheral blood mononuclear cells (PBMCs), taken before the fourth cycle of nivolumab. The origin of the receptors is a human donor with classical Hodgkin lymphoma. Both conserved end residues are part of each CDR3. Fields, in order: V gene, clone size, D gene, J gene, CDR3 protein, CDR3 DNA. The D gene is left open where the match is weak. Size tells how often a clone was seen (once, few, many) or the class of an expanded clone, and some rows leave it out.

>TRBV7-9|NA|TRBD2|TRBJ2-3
CASSWLAGNTDTQYF
TGTGCCAGCAGCTGGCTAGCGGGGAACACAGATACGCAGTATTTT
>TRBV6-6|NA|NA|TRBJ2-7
CASRDLSLSSSYEQYF
TGTGCCAGCAGGGACCTTAGCCTGTCCTCCTCCTACGAGCAGTACTTC
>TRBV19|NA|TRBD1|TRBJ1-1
CASSIGRGRTTEAFF
TGTGCCAGTAGTATTGGGAGGGGGCGGACAACTGAAGCTTTCTTT
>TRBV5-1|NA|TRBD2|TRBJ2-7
CASSRGLAGGSISYEQYF
TGCGCCAGCAGCCGGGGACTAGCGGGGGGTTCTATCTCCTACGAGCAGTACTTC
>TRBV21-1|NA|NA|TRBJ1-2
CASIPTGYGYTF
TGTGCCAGCATCCCGACGGGGTATGGCTACACCTTC
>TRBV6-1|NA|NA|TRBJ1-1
CASSGDRNTEAFF
TGTGCCAGCAGTGGAGACAGGAACACTGAAGCTTTCTTT
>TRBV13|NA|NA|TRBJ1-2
CASSLLQGGGYTF
TGTGCCAGCAGCTTATTACAGGGAGGAGGCTACACCTTC
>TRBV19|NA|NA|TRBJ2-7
CASSIPPGEQYF
TGTGCCAGTAGTATACCCCCCGGCGAGCAGTACTTC
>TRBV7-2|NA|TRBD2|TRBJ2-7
CASSYSGGAGYEQYF
TGTGCCAGCAGCTATTCCGGGGGGGCCGGATACGAGCAGTACTTC
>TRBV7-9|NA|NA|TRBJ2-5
CASSTRGGETQYF
TGTGCCAGCAGCACCAGAGGGGGAGAGACCCAGTACTTC
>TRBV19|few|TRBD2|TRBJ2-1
CASSTSGGSYNEQFF
TGTGCCAGTAGTACCAGCGGGGGATCCTACAATGAGCAGTTCTTC
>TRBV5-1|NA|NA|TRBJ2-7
CASSGSAAGASEQYF
TGCGCCAGCAGCGGTTCTGCGGCAGGGGCGTCCGAGCAGTACTTC
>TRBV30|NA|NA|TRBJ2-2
CAWVPINTGELFF
TGTGCCTGGGTCCCGATTAACACCGGGGAGCTGTTTTTT
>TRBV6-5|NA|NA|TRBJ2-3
CASSFGDRGTDTQYF
TGTGCCAGCAGTTTTGGGGACCGGGGGACAGATACGCAGTATTTT
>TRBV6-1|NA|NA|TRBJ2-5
CASSEHWLGQETQYF
TGTGCCAGCAGTGAACATTGGCTAGGGCAAGAGACCCAGTACTTC
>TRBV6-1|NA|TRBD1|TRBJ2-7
CASSRTGQSYEQYF
TGTGCCAGCAGCCGGACAGGACAGTCCTACGAGCAGTACTTC
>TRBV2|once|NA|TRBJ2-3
CASSVRRLFADTQYF
TGTGCCAGCAGTGTCCGTCGGTTGTTCGCAGATACGCAGTATTTT
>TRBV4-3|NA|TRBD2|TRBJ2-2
CASSQERGGGNTGELFF
TGCGCCAGCAGCCAAGAGCGGGGCGGGGGGAACACCGGGGAGCTGTTTTTT
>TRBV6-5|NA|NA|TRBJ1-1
CASRGGRSRAEAFF
TGTGCCAGCAGAGGTGGTCGTTCCAGGGCTGAAGCTTTCTTT
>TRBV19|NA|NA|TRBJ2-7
CASSIAGSSPYEQYF
TGTGCCAGTAGTATAGCGGGGTCCTCTCCCTACGAGCAGTACTTC
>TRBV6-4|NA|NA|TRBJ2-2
CASSDSGPGTGELFF
TGTGCCAGCAGTGACTCTGGCCCCGGCACCGGGGAGCTGTTTTTT
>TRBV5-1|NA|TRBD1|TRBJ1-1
CASSLAGWGQGFDEAFF
TGCGCCAGCAGCTTGGCGGGTTGGGGACAGGGGTTTGATGAAGCTTTCTTT
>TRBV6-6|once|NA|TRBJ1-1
CASSYEGGYTEAFF
TGTGCCAGCAGTTACGAGGGGGGCTATACTGAAGCTTTCTTT
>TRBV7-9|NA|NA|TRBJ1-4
CASSLSGEKLFF
TGTGCCAGCAGCTTAAGCGGCGAAAAACTGTTTTTT
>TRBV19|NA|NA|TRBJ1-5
CAGGLPNQPQHF
TGTGCCGGGGGACTGCCTAATCAGCCCCAGCATTTT
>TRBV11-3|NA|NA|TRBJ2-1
CASSLRGQGGYNEQFF
TGTGCCAGCAGCTTAAGGGGGCAGGGAGGCTACAATGAGCAGTTCTTC
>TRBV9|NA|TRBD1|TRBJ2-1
CASSDGRDRVHEQFF
TGTGCCAGCAGCGACGGTCGGGACAGGGTACATGAGCAGTTCTTC
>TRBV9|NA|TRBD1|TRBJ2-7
CASSVEGGPYEQYF
TGTGCCAGCAGCGTAGAAGGGGGCCCCTACGAGCAGTACTTC
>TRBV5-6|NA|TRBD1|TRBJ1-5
CASSPGTGYSNQPQHF
TGTGCCAGCAGCCCTGGGACAGGTTATAGCAATCAGCCCCAGCATTTT
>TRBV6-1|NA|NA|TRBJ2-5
CASSEGPGVTETQYF
TGTGCCAGCAGTGAGGGACCCGGGGTGACAGAGACCCAGTACTTC
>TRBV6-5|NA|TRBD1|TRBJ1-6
CASQDRRGVLPLHF
TGTGCCAGCCAGGACAGGCGGGGCGTGTTACCCCTCCACTTT
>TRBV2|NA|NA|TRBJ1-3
CASSEGTGNTIYF
TGTGCCAGCAGTGAAGGAACTGGAAACACCATATATTTT
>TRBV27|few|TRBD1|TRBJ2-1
CASSSYRGLNYNEQFF
TGTGCCAGCAGTTCATACAGGGGGCTGAACTACAATGAGCAGTTCTTC
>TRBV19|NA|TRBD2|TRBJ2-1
CASSIGRSGVRPYHYNEQFF
TGTGCCAGTAGTATCGGTAGGAGCGGGGTTCGCCCCTACCACTACAATGAGCAGTTCTTC
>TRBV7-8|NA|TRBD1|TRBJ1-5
CASRRDRGSNQPQHF
TGTGCCAGCAGACGGGACAGGGGCAGCAATCAGCCCCAGCATTTT
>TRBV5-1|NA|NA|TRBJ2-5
CASSFDRVETQYF
TGCGCCAGCAGCTTCGATAGGGTGGAGACCCAGTACTTC
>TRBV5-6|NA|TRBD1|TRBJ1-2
CASGIQGAHTYGYTF
TGTGCCAGCGGAATACAGGGGGCGCACACCTATGGCTACACCTTC
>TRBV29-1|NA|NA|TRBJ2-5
CSVEGWDLETQYF
TGCAGCGTTGAAGGGTGGGATCTCGAGACCCAGTACTTC
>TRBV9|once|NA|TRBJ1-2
CASSVSGRGYGYTF
TGTGCCAGCAGCGTATCCGGAAGGGGCTATGGCTACACCTTC
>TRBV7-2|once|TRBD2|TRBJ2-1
CASSWLAGGDEQFF
TGTGCCAGCAGCTGGCTAGCGGGGGGCGACGAGCAGTTCTTC
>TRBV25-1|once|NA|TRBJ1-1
CASSAYTPGANTEAFF
TGTGCCAGCAGTGCCTATACTCCAGGGGCCAACACTGAAGCTTTCTTT
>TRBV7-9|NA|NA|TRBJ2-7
CEAMGDEQYF
TGTGAGGCCATGGGGGACGAGCAGTACTTC
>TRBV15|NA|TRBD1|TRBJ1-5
CATSRELMGQGSNQPQHF
TGTGCCACCAGCAGAGAGCTAATGGGACAGGGCTCCAATCAGCCCCAGCATTTT
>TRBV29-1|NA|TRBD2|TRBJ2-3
CSVEGGGTQYF
TGCAGCGTTGAAGGCGGGGGTACGCAGTATTTT
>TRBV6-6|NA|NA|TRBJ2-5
CASSYLGIETQYF
TGTGCCAGCAGTTACTTGGGGATTGAGACCCAGTACTTC
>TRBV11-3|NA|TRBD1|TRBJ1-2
CASSLRTGRTQSYGYTF
TGTGCCAGCAGCTTACGGACAGGGAGGACCCAGTCCTATGGCTACACCTTC
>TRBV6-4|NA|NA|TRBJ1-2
CASSEDQDSNYGYTF
TGTGCCAGCAGTGAAGATCAGGACTCTAACTATGGCTACACCTTC
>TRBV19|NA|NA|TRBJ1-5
CASSFPGARQPQHF
TGTGCCAGTAGTTTTCCGGGGGCCAGGCAGCCCCAGCATTTT
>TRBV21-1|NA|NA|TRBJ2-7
CASSPSLGQGGTYEQYF
TGTGCCAGCAGCCCCTCGTTGGGACAGGGGGGGACCTACGAGCAGTACTTC
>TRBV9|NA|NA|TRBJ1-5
CASQSPIDQPQHF
TGTGCCAGCCAATCGCCGATCGATCAGCCCCAGCATTTT
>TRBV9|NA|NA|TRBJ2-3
CASSVVPGESTDTQYF
TGTGCCAGCAGCGTAGTACCGGGGGAAAGCACAGATACGCAGTATTTT
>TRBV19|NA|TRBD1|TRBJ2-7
CASSIDRTGLFEQYF
TGTGCCAGTAGTATAGATCGGACAGGGTTATTCGAGCAGTACTTC